The 25 T cell receptor beta chains reported below all come from one sample, sequenced in a study of control samples from healthy donors and cancer patients. The assay was immunoSEQ multiplex PCR, and TCRdb's table has in-frame clones only and misses some. The sample consists of about 58,000 clones, about 90% of them appearing once. Source material: PBMCs. These receptors were obtained from a woman between 55 and 75 years old with lung cancer.

The chain has TRBV5-1 and TRBJ2-1; D not resolved. Trimming removed 3 bases at V and 4 bases at J, with 14 bases between. Per germline, CDR1 SGHRS and CDR2 YFSETQ. CDR3 length: 15 amino acids. The CDR3 reads CASSYSTTQYNEQFF. CDR3 DNA: TGCGCCAGCAGCTACAGCACTACCCAATACAATGAGCAGTTCTTC.

V gene TRBV10-3 combines with J gene TRBJ1-4; D unclear. Trimming removed 2 bases from V and 8 bases from J, with 9 bases in between. The CDR3 consists of 13 residues. The germline V gene encodes CDR1 ENHRY and CDR2 SYGVKD. The CDR3 bases are TGTGCCATCAGTGAGGGGTCCCGCGAAAAACTGTTTTTT. This sequence encodes CAISEGSREKLFF.

The chain recombines TRBV5-1 with TRBJ1-1; tentative D call: TRBD1 (5 bases). The germline gives CDR1 SGHRS, CDR2 YFSETQ. The CDR3 contains 13 residues. V lost 6 bases and J lost 6, with 15 bases in between. The CDR3 nucleotides are TGCGCCAGCACCCTACAGGATAACGCTGAAGCTTTCTTT. It specifies CASTLQDNAEAFF. Full variable domain (outside the CDR3, taken from reference TRBV5-1 and TRBJ1-1): KAGVTQTPRYLIKTRGQQVTLSCSPISGHRSVSWYQQTPGQGLQFLFEYFSETQRNKGNFPGRFSGRQFSNSRSEMNVSTLELGDSALYLCASTLQDNAEAFFGQGTRLTVV.

The gene calls are TRBV4-1 and TRBJ1-5, with D possibly matching TRBD1 (5 bases). The CDR3 runs to 14 residues. Germline V gene data show CDR1 as MGHRA and CDR2 as YSYEKL. V was trimmed by 6 bases and J by 0 bases, leaving 9 bases between them. CDR3 loop: CASRAQGSNQPQHF. CDR3 coding DNA: TGCGCCAGCAGAGCTCAGGGTAGCAATCAGCCCCAGCATTTT.

V gene TRBV19 combines with J gene TRBJ2-7; 8 bases match TRBD1. The CDR3 contains 15 residues. Unmatched junction bases numbered 9, after V lost 2 bases and J lost 6 bases. Per germline, CDR1 LNHDA and CDR2 SQIVND (reference sequence). The DNA for the CDR3 is TGTGCCAGTAGTATACAGGGGGCAAATCAAGGCGAGCAGTACTTC. The encoded protein is CASSIQGANQGEQYF.

This clone was counted once. J is TRBJ2-2 and V is TRBV5-4; 9 nucleotides align to TRBD1. The CDR3 contains 16 residues. Per germline, CDR1 SGHNT and CDR2 YYREEE (reference sequence). With 4 bases clipped from V and 4 bases from J, the junction kept 8 bases outside the gene matches. The CDR3 DNA follows: TGTGCCAGCAGCCCGGGCGGACAGGGGACCACCGGGGAGCTGTTTTTT. It specifies CASSPGGQGTTGELFF.

The chain has TRBV3-1 (or the pseudogene TRBV3-2) and TRBJ2-4, with TRBD2 matching 15 bases. The CDR3 has 17 amino acids. Germline trimming cut 3 bases from V and 8 bases from J; bases unmatched to any gene: 8. CDR1 and CDR2 (germline): LGHDT, YNNKEL (reference sequence). CDR3 protein: CASSHQGLAGGRDIQYF. The CDR3 nucleotides are TGTGCCAGCAGCCATCAGGGACTAGCGGGGGGTAGGGACATTCAGTACTTC.

This clone was seen a handful of times. At the DNA level, this CDR3 is encoded by other sequences in the same sample as well. This chain uses TRBV19 with TRBJ1-2; 9 bases are a match to TRBD1. Germline CDR1 LNHDA, CDR2 SQIVND (reference sequence). J gave up 5 bases and V 3 bases, and 1 base lay outside the gene matches. This CDR3 region has 13 residues. CDR3: CASSIGQGYGYTF. As DNA, the CDR3 is TGTGCCAGTAGTATTGGACAGGGGTATGGCTACACCTTC.

V is TRBV2 and J is TRBJ1-2; D is possibly TRBD1 (6 bases). The germline V gene encodes CDR1 SNHLY and CDR2 FYNNEI. There are 13 residues in the CDR3. The ends were cut back, 4 bases at V and 4 bases at J, with 10 bases in the middle. CDR3 region: CASSVAGAYGYTF. For the CDR3, the DNA is TGTGCCAGCAGTGTTGCAGGGGCCTATGGCTACACCTTC.

This chain uses TRBV2 with TRBJ1-1; D gene unclear. The CDR3 covers 13 residues. In germline, CDR1 is SNHLY, CDR2 FYNNEI. V shed 5 bases and J shed 0 bases, with 7 bases lying between them. The CDR3 loop is CASSRALNTEAFF. DNA for the CDR3: TGTGCCAGCAGTAGGGCATTGAACACTGAAGCTTTCTTT.

The chain links TRBV19 to TRBJ1-5; TRBD1 is a possible D gene (5 bases). This CDR3 spans 17 amino acids. V dropped 5 bases and J dropped 0 bases, with 17 bases sitting between them. Looked up from germline, CDR1 is LNHDA and CDR2 is SQIVND (reference sequence). CDR3 in amino acids: CASSEGTAAYSNQPQHF. The CDR3 region has the DNA TGTGCCAGTAGTGAAGGGACGGCCGCCTATAGCAATCAGCCCCAGCATTTT. The variable domain in full, with the rest retrieved from reference TRBV19 and TRBJ1-5, is DGGITQSPKYLFRKEGQNVTLSCEQNLNHDAMYWYRQDPGQGLRLIYYSQIVNDFQKGDIAEGYSVSREKKESFPLTVTSAQKNPTAFYLCASSEGTAAYSNQPQHFGDGTRLSIL.

This clone was counted once. The chain carries TRBV27 and TRBJ2-1, with TRBD2 matching over 7 bases. The length of the CDR3 is 17 residues. J gave up 3 bases and V 5 bases, and 13 bases lay outside the gene matches. The germline V gene encodes CDR1 MNHEY and CDR2 SMNVEV (reference sequence). Written as DNA, the CDR3 is TGTGCCAGCAGTCCTACCCGAGCAGCGGGAATCTACAATGAGCAGTTCTTC. It yields the protein CASSPTRAAGIYNEQFF.

The gene calls are TRBV3-1 (or the pseudogene TRBV3-2) and TRBJ2-5, with TRBD2 as a possible D gene (6 bases). This CDR3 comprises 15 residues. CDR1 and CDR2 from the germline V gene are LGHDT and YNNKEL (reference sequence). V was pared by 0 bases and J by 9 bases, with 17 bases between. This chain's CDR3 is CASSQDHGMSGAQYF. The CDR3 DNA follows: TGTGCCAGCAGCCAAGATCACGGGATGTCGGGGGCCCAGTACTTC.

The chain recombines TRBV6-5 with TRBJ2-3; TRBD1 matches at 8 bases. Trimming cost V 2 bases and J 13 bases; bases outside gene matches: 8. CDR3 size: 13 residues. Germline CDR1 and CDR2: MNHEY and SVGAGI. The CDR3 is CASSYPGGGIKYF. The CDR3, as DNA: TGTGCCAGCAGTTACCCAGGGGGCGGAATAAAGTATTTT.

The chain is built from TRBV24-1 and TRBJ2-1, with TRBD1 as a possible D gene (5 bases). The CDR3 has 15 residues. Germline CDR1 KGHDR, CDR2 SFDVKD. V shed 1 base and J shed 7 bases, with 13 bases lying between them. CDR3 region: CATSDLQVARNEQFF. The DNA of the CDR3 is TGTGCCACCAGTGATTTACAGGTAGCAAGAAATGAGCAGTTCTTC.

V and J are TRBV10-3 and TRBJ2-2, with no clear D. V was shortened by 10 bases and J by 5 bases, with 8 bases between the two germline ends. Germline CDR1 and CDR2: ENHRY and SYGVKD. This CDR3 has 11 amino acids. The CDR3 loop reads CASSGTGELFF. As DNA, the CDR3 is TGTGCCAGCTCCGGGACCGGGGAGCTGTTTTTT.

The rearrangement links TRBV13 to TRBJ2-1; D is unresolved. The V and J ends lost 6 bases and 8 bases respectively, with 8 bases between them. The CDR3 is made up of 11 amino acids. Germline V gene sequence: CDR1 PRHDT, CDR2 FYEKMQ (reference sequence). The CDR3 DNA sequence: TGTGCCAGCAGACATAGCTATGAGCAGTTCTTC. Its translation: CASRHSYEQFF.

The CDR3 reads CASSPRDGTSSNTIYF. DNA for the CDR3: TGTGCCAGCAGTCCTAGGGACGGGACCTCTTCTAACACCATATATTTT. The rearrangement joins TRBV28 to TRBJ1-3, with D tentatively TRBD1 (5 bases). V lost 5 bases and J lost 7, with 21 bases in between. The germline V gene has CDR1 MDHEN and CDR2 SYDVKM. The CDR3 has 16 residues.

The CDR3 is CASSQGFTDTQYF. CDR3 DNA: TGTGCCAGCTCCCAGGGTTTCACAGATACGCAGTATTTT. The chain links TRBV2 to TRBJ2-3; the D gene is possibly TRBD1 (5 bases). The CDR3 spans 13 residues. Germline CDR1 is SNHLY and CDR2 is FYNNEI. V was pared by 8 bases and J by 2 bases, with 11 bases between.

The chain is built from TRBV6-4 and TRBJ1-1; D remains unclear. Germline CDR1 reads MRHNA; CDR2 reads SNTAGT. The germline V and J ends were trimmed by 5 bases and 1 base, with 8 bases remaining between them. CDR3 size: 13 residues. CDR3 sequence reads: CASSTQPNTEAFF. CDR3 in DNA: TGTGCCAGCAGTACACAGCCGAACACTGAAGCTTTCTTT.

The chain recombines TRBV11-1 with TRBJ1-6; D may be TRBD1 (6 bases). Trimming left V 3 bases short and J 5 bases short, with 8 bases between. The germline V gene has CDR1 SGHAT and CDR2 FQDESV (reference sequence). The CDR3 is made up of 14 amino acids. The CDR3 DNA sequence: TGTGCCAGCAGCTTGGGACACCATAATTCACCCCTCCACTTT. Protein sequence: CASSLGHHNSPLHF. Full variable domain (outside the CDR3, taken from reference TRBV11-1 and TRBJ1-6): EAEVAQSPRYKITEKSQAVAFWCDPISGHATLYWYRQILGQGPELLVQFQDESVVDDSQLPKDRFSAERLKGVDSTLKIQPAELGDSAMYLCASSLGHHNSPLHFGNGTRLTVT.

The chain is built from TRBV27 and TRBJ1-5; D gene ambiguous. The CDR3 is made up of 16 amino acids. V lost 0 bases, J lost 0 bases, and 9 bases lay in between. The germline V gene has CDR1 MNHEY and CDR2 SMNVEV (reference sequence). The CDR3 DNA reads TGTGCCAGCAGTTTATCTGCCTTCAATAGCAATCAGCCCCAGCATTTT. Translation gives CASSLSAFNSNQPQHF.

The rearrangement links TRBV7-9 to TRBJ2-2; D gene uncertain. Germline V lookup: CDR1 SEHNR, CDR2 FQNEAQ (reference sequence). V gave up 2 bases and J gave up 3 bases, with 7 bases separating them. This CDR3 has 14 residues. In DNA, the CDR3 is TGTGCCAGCAGCTTACCAGGTTACACCGGGGAGCTGTTTTTT. It encodes CASSLPGYTGELFF.

The chain combines TRBV10-3 with TRBJ1-1; D remains unclear. Trimming cost V 2 bases and J 4 bases, with 8 bases left between them. Per the germline V gene, CDR1 is ENHRY and CDR2 is SYGVKD. This CDR3 is built from 13 residues. The CDR3 here is CAISERTGTEAFF. The CDR3 coding sequence is TGTGCCATCAGTGAGCGGACGGGCACTGAAGCTTTCTTT.

The chain joins TRBV6-5 to TRBJ1-1, with D tentatively TRBD1 (6 bases). The CDR3 has 15 residues. With 8 bases removed from V and 2 bases from J, the gap between germline ends came to 18 bases. Germline CDR1 is MNHEY and CDR2 is SVGAGI. CDR3 amino acids: CASGGGGPGNTEAFF. CDR3 sequence (DNA): TGTGCCAGCGGGGGAGGGGGGCCGGGAAACACTGAAGCTTTCTTT.